This TCR beta chain was found in a study of blood T cell repertoires in COVID-19. Study as a whole: COVID-19 samples collected from the United States, Italy and Spain covered acute and convalescent phases.

With 8 bases clipped from V and 2 bases from J, the junction kept 1 base outside the gene matches. The CDR3 extends over 13 amino acids. Per the germline V gene, CDR1 is LNHDA and CDR2 is SQIVND (reference sequence). As processed by the authors: For nucleated cells, counts were estimated from reference gene primer amplification. Only in-frame clones appear in the TCRdb table, and some are missing; sequencing was by immunoSEQ multiplex PCR. V, J and clone size were drawn from that table, and D and trimming were deduced from the DNA. Here the sample spans 150,000 to 200,000 clones, 86% being singletons.

The specimen sequenced was peripheral blood. The chain has TRBV19 and TRBJ2-1, with 9 bases matching TRBD1. The clonotype originates from a woman between 70 and 85 years old with acute or convalescent COVID-19. CDR3 nucleotide sequence: TGTGCCAGTGGACAGGGGCCCTACAATGAGCAGTTCTTC. It specifies CASGQGPYNEQFF. Filled out from reference TRBV19 and TRBJ2-1, the complete variable domain reads DGGITQSPKYLFRKEGQNVTLSCEQNLNHDAMYWYRQDPGQGLRLIYYSQIVNDFQKGDIAEGYSVSREKKESFPLTVTSAQKNPTAFYLCASGQGPYNEQFFGPGTRLTVL.